This T cell receptor beta chain stems from a study of blood T cell repertoires in COVID-19. Background on the study: Sample material is recorded as cDNA or gDNA derived from T cells, B-cell-depleted T cells, or PBMCs.

Measured with immunoSEQ multiplex PCR; TCRdb has only the in-frame clones, and not every one. This sample yields some 340,000 clones, of which around 83% are seen a single time; under 3% belongs to the top ten. Per germline, CDR1 SQVTM and CDR2 ANQGSEA. The CDR3 is 11 amino acids. Trimming at V came to 8 bases and at J to 8 bases, leaving 7 bases not matched to a gene. The table lists this clone with a few counts. This chain connects TRBV29-1 to TRBJ1-2; TRBD1 matches 8 bases. This TCR came from a man under 40 with active or convalescent COVID-19. The material sequenced was peripheral blood. The CDR3 DNA sequence: TGCAGCACTGGACAGGGCAGAGGCTACACCTTC. As protein: CSTGQGRGYTF.